This TCR beta chain was obtained from a study of identical twins. CDR3 length equals 17 residues. Germline V lookup: CDR1 MGHRA, CDR2 YSYEKL. With V trimmed by 0 bases and J by 4 bases, 7 bases remained unmatched. The study, taken as a whole, reports: Some out-of-frame alpha sequences were shared by twins, and these showed excess low generation probability. Cord blood beta clonotypes that were abundant carried fewer insertions, and memory repertoires showed no such trend.

TCRdb used MiXCR to reprocess the 5' RACE reads, holding one entry per CDR3 protein. The table has fewer than 500,000 distinct CDR3 sequences, roughly an eighth seen once. To note about this clonotype: Its antigen is unknown.

These data were also filed under a second study, of yellow fever vaccine responses in identical twins. This second study says: Reportedly, the response of twins' T cells to the vaccine seemed partly convergent, partly personalized.

The TCR was taken from a woman aged 18-35 years in good health. The source material was CD4+ T cells sorted from blood. The V and J genes are TRBV4-1 and TRBJ1-3, with TRBD1 matching 9 bases. In DNA form, the CDR3 reads TGCGCCAGCAGCCAAGATCACGGACAGGGGTGGGGAAACACCATATATTTT. Translated, it gives CASSQDHGQGWGNTIYF.